A single sample gave rise to the 31 T cell receptor beta chains below, sequenced in a study of low-dose radiotherapy and immunotherapy resistance in tumors (dated by TCRdb to between 2021 and 2022). Sequencing relied on an Illumina HiSeq 2500. To make first-strand cDNA, Superscript III was used along with a set of TRAV- and TRBV-specific primers so that both the TCRalpha and TCRbeta chains were covered. A roughly 21-cycle PCR with Phusion amplified the TCRs, pairing a constant-region primer with the adapter that was attached to the V primers. TCRdb trimmed the raw reads at Q25, called clones with MiXCR and kept productive beta chains. Every distinct CDR3 protein forms one entry, paired with its most common genes and DNA. A total of about 84,000 distinct CDR3 sequences appear in this sample, 17% of them only once. The ten largest make up 1.3% to 1.5% of the sample. According to the study, the label for this sample's time point signals: after trial treatment. The sample's treatment or condition label, decoded: LDRT plus nivolumab, ipilimumab, low-dose cyclophosphamide and aspirin (RACIN trial).

Sample: PBMCs, taken after low-dose radiotherapy plus immunotherapy. Source of these receptors: a male donor with prostate cancer.

This clonotype was detected many times. The genes are TRBV7-2 and TRBJ2-5, with 7 bases lining up with TRBD1. The CDR3 loop spans 16 amino acids. Germline V gene lookup returns CDR1 SGHTA and CDR2 FQGNSA. V was clipped by 5 bases and J by 4 bases; unmatched bases: 13. In nucleotides, the CDR3 is TGTGCCAGCAGCACGGGACACAGGGGTGTCGGAGAGACCCAGTACTTC. Translated, it gives CASSTGHRGVGETQYF.

This clonotype was counted many times. This chain links TRBV2 with TRBJ2-5; the match to TRBD2 covers 11 bases. V lost 6 bases, J lost 5 bases, and 5 bases stayed unmatched. CDR3 length: 14 residues. Germline CDR1 SNHLY, CDR2 FYNNEI. The CDR3 DNA is TGTGCCAGCAGCGGACTAGCGGGTTCGGAGACCCAGTACTTC. It codes for CASSGLAGSETQYF. The entire variable domain, with the rest obtained from reference TRBV2 and TRBJ2-5, is as follows: EPEVTQTPSHQVTQMGQEVILRCVPISNHLYFYWYRQILGQKVEFLVSFYNNEISEKSEIFDDQFSVERPDGSNFTLKIRSTKLEDSAMYFCASSGLAGSETQYFGPGTRLLVL.

Many counts were recorded for this clonotype. This chain uses TRBV27 with TRBJ1-5; 8 positions agree with TRBD1. V shed 4 bases and J 0 bases; nucleotides not matched to a gene: 5. This CDR3 region has 16 residues. CDR1 and CDR2 (germline): MNHEY, SMNVEV (reference sequence). CDR3 amino acids: CASSSTGVSSNQPQHF. Here the CDR3 DNA reads TGTGCCAGCAGTTCGACAGGGGTTAGTAGCAATCAGCCCCAGCATTTT.

In this sample, this clonotype turned up many times. The chain uses TRBV7-9 and TRBJ2-3, with D unresolved. V lost 1 base and J lost 6, with 8 bases in between. Germline assignment: CDR1 SEHNR and CDR2 FQNEAQ (reference sequence). There are 13 residues in the CDR3. CDR3 sequence: CASSLGLLDTQYF. The CDR3 nucleotides are TGTGCCAGCAGCTTAGGACTCCTGGATACGCAGTATTTT.

This clonotype came up many times. The CDR3 nucleotides read TGTGCCAGCTCGGGACTAGCGGGATCTGGGGAGCAGTACTTC. Its translation: CASSGLAGSGEQYF. This chain connects TRBV19 to TRBJ2-7, with TRBD2 matching over 13 bases. This CDR3 spans 14 amino acids. Germline CDR1 reads LNHDA; CDR2 reads SQIVND (reference sequence). V gave up 9 bases and J gave up 7 bases; unmatched junction bases: 9.

In this sample, this clonotype turned up a few times. The V gene is TRBV20-1, the J gene TRBJ2-1, with TRBD2 identical over 8 bases. The J segment lost 8 bases and the V segment lost 5 bases, leaving 14 bases of the junction unmatched. Germline V gene sequence: CDR1 DFQATT, CDR2 SNEGSKA (reference sequence). This CDR3 has 15 residues. The CDR3 sequence: CSAASGTSIPDEQFF. DNA for the CDR3: TGCAGTGCTGCATCGGGGACTAGTATCCCCGATGAGCAGTTCTTC.

This clonotype was seen at least ten times. The V and J genes are TRBV29-1 and TRBJ2-7, with TRBD1 matching over 12 bases. The CDR3 runs 13 residues. Germline V gene sequence: CDR1 SQVTM, CDR2 ANQGSEA. Trimming took 2 bases from V and 7 from J; bases not matched to a gene: 3. CDR3: CSVERDRGREQYF. The CDR3, as DNA: TGCAGCGTTGAACGGGACAGGGGGCGTGAGCAGTACTTC.

This clonotype has at least ten counts. The CDR3 spells CASSSKGREGRTDTQYF. The CDR3 DNA is TGTGCCAGCAGCTCAAAAGGCCGGGAGGGCAGGACAGATACGCAGTATTTT. The chain combines TRBV7-6 with TRBJ2-3; 8 positions agree with TRBD2. Trimming took 4 bases from V and 3 from J; bases not matched to a gene: 12. Germline V gene sequence: CDR1 SGHVS, CDR2 FNYEAQ. CDR3 length equals 17 residues.

This clonotype showed up many times. The chain carries TRBV28 and TRBJ2-3, with unresolved D. The CDR3 extends over 13 amino acids. The V gene lost 6 bases and the J gene lost 1 base, with 8 bases spanning the gap. Germline V CDR1 and CDR2: MDHEN, SYDVKM. The CDR3 bases are TGTGCCAGCAGATTTCAGGGCACAGATACGCAGTATTTT. Encoded protein: CASRFQGTDTQYF. The entire variable domain, with the rest obtained from reference TRBV28 and TRBJ2-3, is as follows: DVKVTQSSRYLVKRTGEKVFLECVQDMDHENMFWYRQDPGLGLRLIYFSYDVKMKEKGDIPEGYSVSREKKERFSLILESASTNQTSMYLCASRFQGTDTQYFGPGTRLTVL.

This clonotype was recorded many times. DNA of the CDR3: TGTGCCAGCTCACCATCGACACAGGGATCCGGGGAGCTGTTTTTT. This codes for CASSPSTQGSGELFF. The chain is built from TRBV18 and TRBJ2-2; a weak D match, TRBD1 (6 bases). The V end was cut by 2 bases, the J end by 6 bases, with 13 bases between. The CDR3 loop spans 15 amino acids. Germline CDR1 reads KGHSH; CDR2 reads LQKENI.

This clonotype came up many times. The chain links TRBV6-2 or TRBV6-3 to TRBJ2-3; D possibly corresponds to TRBD2 (5 bases). CDR3 length: 14 residues. V lost 2 bases to trimming and J lost 2 bases, with 8 bases between them. The germline CDR1 and CDR2 sequences are MNHEY and SVGEGT. The DNA of the CDR3 is TGTGCCAGCAGTTACGGACTCAACACAGATACGCAGTATTTT. Translated: CASSYGLNTDTQYF.

The chain has TRBV18 and TRBJ2-7; 9 bases map to TRBD2. The CDR3 consists of 15 residues. CDR1 and CDR2 from the germline V gene are KGHSH and LQKENI. J gave up 2 bases and V 0 bases, and 2 bases lay outside the gene matches. CDR3 amino acids: CASSPPLAGTYEQYF. CDR3 bases: TGTGCCAGCTCACCACCGCTAGCGGGGACCTACGAGCAGTACTTC. The full variable domain, rest sourced from reference TRBV18 and TRBJ2-7, is NAGVMQNPRHLVRRRGQEARLRCSPMKGHSHVYWYRQLPEEGLKFMVYLQKENIIDESGMPKERFSAEFPKEGPSILRIQQVVRGDSAAYFCASSPPLAGTYEQYFGPGTRLTVT.

This chain links TRBV20-1 with TRBJ2-1, with 11 bases fitting TRBD2. The CDR3 is 14 residues long. J was trimmed by 4 bases and V by 5 bases; bases with no gene match: 4. Germline V gene data show CDR1 as DFQATT and CDR2 as SNEGSKA (reference sequence). The CDR3 region has the DNA TGCAGTGCTCCACTAGCGGGAGCTTACAATGAGCAGTTCTTC. It yields the protein CSAPLAGAYNEQFF.

With respect to this clonotype: This likely reflects a read error, since a far larger clone is one base away. The V and J genes are TRBV28 and TRBJ2-7; 8 positions agree with TRBD2. The CDR3 runs 15 residues. In germline, CDR1 is MDHEN, CDR2 SYDVKM. The trim removed 7 bases at V and 7 bases at J, leaving 15 bases unmatched. CDR3: CASMILAGGGNEQYF. CDR3 sequence (DNA): TGTGCCAGCATGATTCTGGCGGGAGGAGGGAATGAGCAGTACTTC.

This clonotype was seen ten or more times. V and J are TRBV6-2 or TRBV6-3 and TRBJ1-1; the D is unclear. Deletions cut 4 bases from V and 7 bases from J, with 10 bases between. The germline gives CDR1 MNHEY, CDR2 SVGEGT. This CDR3 region has 12 residues. The CDR3 loop reads CASSLPGGEAFF. CDR3 nucleotide sequence: TGTGCCAGCAGTTTACCCGGCGGTGAAGCTTTCTTT.

This clonotype was seen ten or more times. The J gene is TRBJ2-4, the V gene TRBV9; 8 nucleotides align to TRBD2. Germline V gene lookup returns CDR1 SGDLS and CDR2 YYNGEE. The CDR3 is 15 residues long. V shed 5 bases and J 2 bases; nucleotides not matched to a gene: 6. This CDR3 is CASSPSGGSKNIQYF. CDR3 DNA sequence: TGTGCCAGCAGTCCGTCGGGGGGGTCCAAAAACATTCAGTACTTC.

This clonotype was recorded at least ten times. This chain connects TRBV7-2 to TRBJ2-3; TRBD2 matches 15 bases. CDR1 is SGHTA, CDR2 FQGNSA, per germline. Losses at the gene ends were 6 bases for V and 4 bases for J; bases not matched to a gene: 2. This CDR3 region has 15 residues. The CDR3 coding sequence is TGTGCCAGCAGTTGGACTAGCGGGAGGGCAGATACGCAGTATTTT. Amino acid sequence: CASSWTSGRADTQYF.

This clonotype was counted many times. The genes are TRBV6-1 and TRBJ2-7; D is unresolved. From germline, CDR1 is MNHNS and CDR2 SASEGT. V was pared by 5 bases and J by 4 bases, with 21 bases between. This CDR3 region has 16 residues. This chain's CDR3 is CASSLTANTQLYEQYF. The CDR3 region has the DNA TGTGCCAGCAGTCTAACGGCCAACACTCAGCTTTACGAGCAGTACTTC.

This clonotype appeared many times. This sequence joins TRBV28 and TRBJ1-5; the D gene is possibly TRBD1 (5 bases). Trimming took off 8 bases at V and 5 bases at J, with 16 bases between the two ends. From germline, CDR1 is MDHEN and CDR2 SYDVKM. The CDR3 is 14 amino acids. The CDR3 here is CASCIGTGHQPQHF. The CDR3 nucleotides read TGTGCCAGCTGTATCGGAACAGGACATCAGCCCCAGCATTTT.

The rearrangement links TRBV2 to TRBJ2-1; TRBD1 matches 8 bases. In germline, CDR1 is SNHLY, CDR2 FYNNEI. The CDR3 extends over 16 amino acids. The J segment lost 1 base and the V segment lost 6 bases, leaving 8 bases of the junction unmatched. The CDR3 protein is CASRLDRVNSYNEQFF. DNA for the CDR3: TGTGCCAGCAGGTTGGACAGGGTTAATTCCTACAATGAGCAGTTCTTC.

This clonotype was seen ten or more times. V is TRBV7-2 and J is TRBJ2-1, with 14 bases identical to TRBD2. Germline assignment: CDR1 SGHTA and CDR2 FQGNSA. Trimming at V came to 5 bases and at J to 9 bases, leaving 6 bases not matched to a gene. The CDR3 spans 15 residues. CDR3 sequence: CASSRRLAGGVEQFF. CDR3 coding DNA: TGTGCCAGCAGCCGCCGACTAGCGGGAGGGGTTGAGCAGTTCTTC. Using reference TRBV7-2 and TRBJ2-1 for the parts outside the CDR3, the full variable domain is GAGVSQSPSNKVTEKGKDVELRCDPISGHTALYWYRQSLGQGLEFLIYFQGNSAPDKSGLPSDRFSAERTGGSVSTLTIQRTQQEDSAVYLCASSRRLAGGVEQFFGPGTRLTVL.

This clonotype has at least ten counts. The rearrangement uses TRBV5-4 and TRBJ2-3, with a possible D match to TRBD2 (6 bases). The CDR3 sequence is 13 residues long. The ends were cut back, 0 bases at V and 6 bases at J, with 8 bases in the middle. Germline V gives CDR1 SGHNT, CDR2 YYREEE (reference sequence). The CDR3 spells CASSLAGGDTQYF. In nucleotides, the CDR3 is TGTGCCAGCAGCTTGGCCGGAGGGGATACGCAGTATTTT.

This clonotype was seen ten or more times. V usage is TRBV28 and J usage is TRBJ1-2, with D perhaps TRBD1 (6 bases). V lost 2 bases and J lost 6, with 10 bases in between. The V gene's germline CDR1 is MDHEN and CDR2 SYDVKM. This CDR3 has 13 residues. The CDR3 protein is CASSLSRGNGYTF. DNA for the CDR3: TGTGCCAGCAGTTTAAGCAGGGGAAATGGCTACACCTTC.

On this clonotype: This could be a read error, since a much larger clone is one nucleotide away. In DNA, the CDR3 is TGCGCCAGCAGCCGGGAGGCGGGCATCAATGGGCAGTTCTTC. Translation gives CASSREAGINGQFF. The chain links TRBV5-1 to TRBJ2-1, with 7 bases matching TRBD2. The germline gives CDR1 SGHRS, CDR2 YFSETQ. The CDR3 sequence is 14 residues long.

Remarks on this clonotype: Since a far larger clone is one base different, this is likely a read error. The chain combines TRBV27 with TRBJ2-5, with D hard to call. This CDR3 spans 11 amino acids. Germline loops: CDR1 MNHEY, CDR2 SMNVEV (reference sequence). CDR3 amino acids: CASSIEETRYF. The DNA of the CDR3 is TGTGCCAGCAGTATCGAAGAGACCCGGTACTTC.

This clonotype was detected many times. The J gene is TRBJ2-1, the V gene TRBV20-1; either TRBD1 or TRBD2 may fit D (5 bases each). Germline assignment: CDR1 DFQATT and CDR2 SNEGSKA (reference sequence). V was shortened by 6 bases and J by 0 bases, with 12 bases between the two germline ends. CDR3 length: 14 residues. The DNA for the CDR3 is TGCAGTGCCCCCCGGGGCAGCTCCTACAATGAGCAGTTCTTC. Translated: CSAPRGSSYNEQFF.

This rearrangement joins TRBV5-1 to TRBJ1-4, with 8 positions matching TRBD1. With 2 bases clipped from V and 11 bases from J, the junction kept 11 bases outside the gene matches. CDR1 is SGHRS, CDR2 YFSETQ, per germline. The CDR3 is made up of 15 amino acids. As DNA, the CDR3 is TGCGCCAGCAGCTTCAATCCGGGACAGGCGGGGAAACTGTTTTTT. It translates to CASSFNPGQAGKLFF.

This clonotype was seen at least ten times. The genes are TRBV20-1 and TRBJ1-5; D is ambiguous. V shed 2 bases and J shed 3 bases, with 14 bases lying between them. Germline V gene data show CDR1 as DFQATT and CDR2 as SNEGSKA (reference sequence). This CDR3 is 15 amino acids long. CDR3 region: CSARWARDNNQPQHF. The CDR3 coding sequence is TGCAGTGCTAGATGGGCCCGGGATAACAATCAGCCCCAGCATTTT.

The chain couples TRBV27 to TRBJ2-7; the match to TRBD2 covers 9 bases. The CDR3 is made up of 14 amino acids. V gave up 7 bases and J gave up 4 bases; unmatched junction bases: 8. CDR1 and CDR2 from the germline V gene are MNHEY and SMNVEV (reference sequence). CDR3 sequence: CASTRAGGGYEQYF. In nucleotides, the CDR3 is TGTGCCAGCACTCGAGCGGGAGGCGGGTACGAGCAGTACTTC.

This clonotype was seen repeatedly, ten times or more. V and J are TRBV11-2 and TRBJ2-1; D is uncertain. Trimming took off 0 bases at V and 6 bases at J, with 9 bases between the two ends. This CDR3 is 14 amino acids long. CDR1 is SGHAT and CDR2 is FQNNGV in the germline V gene. The CDR3 spells CASSLDQRGNEQFF. CDR3 coding DNA: TGTGCCAGCAGCTTAGATCAGCGAGGCAATGAGCAGTTCTTC. The full variable domain, rest sourced from reference TRBV11-2 and TRBJ2-1, is EAGVAQSPRYKIIEKRQSVAFWCNPISGHATLYWYQQILGQGPKLLIQFQNNGVVDDSQLPKDRFSAERLKGVDSTLKIQPAKLEDSAVYLCASSLDQRGNEQFFGPGTRLTVL.

In its sample, this clonotype was seen many times. The chain combines TRBV4-2 with TRBJ2-2; the match to TRBD1 covers 8 bases. Trimming took 5 bases from V and 5 from J; bases not matched to a gene: 13. Looked up from germline, CDR1 is LGHNA and CDR2 is YNFKEQ. CDR3 length: 17 amino acids. The CDR3 here is CASSRLTGGFGTGELFF. Written as DNA, the CDR3 is TGTGCCAGCAGCAGATTAACAGGGGGTTTTGGGACCGGGGAGCTGTTTTTT.